What follows is one T cell receptor (beta chain) and its context. Its target antigen remains unknown. No much larger clonotype is one base removed from it; base qualities were not supplied. The sample originates from a study of OX40 agonist ivuxolimab in advanced cancers. Looking at the study overall: The costimulatory receptor OX40 (CD134) was targeted by ivuxolimab, a fully human IgG2 agonistic monoclonal antibody. Intravenous ivuxolimab was administered to patients every 2 weeks at six dose levels: 0.01, 0.1, 0.3, 1.5, 3 and 10 mg/kg. Partial responses occurred in three dose-escalation patients, of whom one had hepatocellular carcinoma and two had cutaneous melanoma. The paper covers the monotherapy dose-escalation part of the phase I ivuxolimab trial, which included N of about 50 patients. Prior anti-PD-1, anti-PD-L1 or anti-CTLA-4 therapy was permitted, and 40% of dose-escalation patients had received checkpoint inhibitors. In the dose-escalation cohort, approximately 83% of patients were male, and the mean age was approximately 60 years with a range of about 20 to 90. Peripheral TCRbeta sequencing was intended to test whether TCR sequence diversity was altered and clonal T-cell expansion was caused by ivuxolimab. Of the approximately 50 dose-escalation patients, hepatocellular carcinoma was present in approximately 20, melanoma in about 15, renal cell carcinoma in 9 and head and neck cancer in 9.

The trial excluded patients who had a history of autoimmune disease or who were on systemic immunosuppression. Peripheral blood for TCR sequencing was collected from all dose cohorts at baseline, on cycle 4 day 1, and on cycle 7 day 1. Samples were obtained from an open-label, multicenter, first-in-human phase I dose-escalation trial of ivuxolimab. Adults with locally advanced or metastatic head and neck squamous cell, hepatocellular, melanoma or renal cell carcinoma were enrolled in the trial. CD4+ and CD8+ T cells were sorted separately from peripheral blood before TCR sequencing. To sequence the TCRbeta CDR3 region, genomic DNA was isolated from the sorted cells. TCRbeta CDR3 regions were sequenced using the immunoSEQ Assay. As stored in TCRdb, this immuneACCESS dataset retains in-frame rearrangements with V and J assigned. A fraction of the clones does not appear; measured against another copy, unresolved V genes explain less than half of the discrepancy, and the remainder lacks a known reason. This sample gives tens of thousands of clones in total; about nine tenths of them show up just once. The ten largest make up roughly 4.5% of the sample.

What the research found in general, with its limitations: Partial responders in the 0.1-3.0 mg/kg groups had among the lowest normalized peripheral clonal expansion, especially among CD8+ T cells. On average, CD8+ T cells showed more expanded clones than CD4+ T cells after ivuxolimab. Low levels of normalized T-cell clonal expansion were also seen in some nonresponding patients. Which antigens the clonally expanded peripheral T cells were specific for was not determined. Clonal expansion of both CD4+ and CD8+ blood T cells was observed from baseline to week 6 at doses 0.1 to 3.0 mg/kg.

The trim is 0 bases for V and 2 bases for J, with a gap of 14 bases between the germline ends. From a lookup of the germline V gene (reference sequence), CDR1 and CDR2 are LNHNV and YYDKDF. Its CDR3 holds 16 amino acids, cysteine through phenylalanine. The DNA shown is the 48-base CDR3, in frame from base 1. The chain is assembled from TRBV15 and TRBJ2-7; the D gene is perhaps TRBD1, from 6 matching bases. This clonotype was sampled from an adult with an advanced solid tumor such as melanoma, head and neck, liver or kidney cancer. The starting material was CD4+ or CD8+ T cells sorted from blood, obtained in a trial of the OX40 agonist ivuxolimab. The sequence in DNA is TGTGCCACCAGCAGAGATCGGCAGGGGTCTCCCTACGAGCAGTACTTC. Its protein reads: CATSRDRQGSPYEQYF.